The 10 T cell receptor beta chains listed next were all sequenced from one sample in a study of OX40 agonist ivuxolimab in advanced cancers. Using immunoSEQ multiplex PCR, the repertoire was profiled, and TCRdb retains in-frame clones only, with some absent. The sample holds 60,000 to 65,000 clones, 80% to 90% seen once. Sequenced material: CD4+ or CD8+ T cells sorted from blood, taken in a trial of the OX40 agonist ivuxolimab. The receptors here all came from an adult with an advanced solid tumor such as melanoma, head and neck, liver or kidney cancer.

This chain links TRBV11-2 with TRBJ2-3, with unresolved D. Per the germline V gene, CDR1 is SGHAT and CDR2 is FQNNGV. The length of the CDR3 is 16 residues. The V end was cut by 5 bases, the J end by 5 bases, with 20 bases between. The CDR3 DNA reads TGTGCCAGCAGCGGCCGGACGGATCCACGACGAGATACGCAGTATTTT. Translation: CASSGRTDPRRDTQYF.

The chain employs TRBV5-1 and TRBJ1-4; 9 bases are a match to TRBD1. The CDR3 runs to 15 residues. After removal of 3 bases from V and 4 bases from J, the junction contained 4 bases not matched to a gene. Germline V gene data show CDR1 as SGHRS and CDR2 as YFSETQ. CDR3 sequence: CASSWGQGINEKLFF. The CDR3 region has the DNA TGCGCCAGCAGCTGGGGACAGGGCATTAATGAAAAACTGTTTTTT.

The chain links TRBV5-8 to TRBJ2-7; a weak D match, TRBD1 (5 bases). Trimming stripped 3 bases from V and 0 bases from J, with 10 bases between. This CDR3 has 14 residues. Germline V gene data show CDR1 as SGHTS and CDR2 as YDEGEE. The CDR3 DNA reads TGTGCCAGCAGCTGGGTCAGGGTCTCCTACGAGCAGTACTTC. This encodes CASSWVRVSYEQYF.

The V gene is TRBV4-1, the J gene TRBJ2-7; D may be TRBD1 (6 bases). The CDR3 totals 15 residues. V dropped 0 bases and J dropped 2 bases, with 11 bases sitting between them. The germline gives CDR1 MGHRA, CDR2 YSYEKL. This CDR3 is CASSQEGDNPYEQYF. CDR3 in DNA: TGCGCCAGCAGCCAAGAAGGGGACAATCCCTACGAGCAGTACTTC.

The CDR3 protein is CASSLLVGDTQYF. The CDR3 DNA sequence: TGTGCCAGCAGCTTGTTGGTAGGAGATACGCAGTATTTT. The chain recombines TRBV5-4 with TRBJ2-3, with unresolved D. This CDR3 comprises 13 residues. Trimming took 1 base from V and 5 from J, leaving 8 bases between them. Germline V lookup: CDR1 SGHNT, CDR2 YYREEE (reference sequence).

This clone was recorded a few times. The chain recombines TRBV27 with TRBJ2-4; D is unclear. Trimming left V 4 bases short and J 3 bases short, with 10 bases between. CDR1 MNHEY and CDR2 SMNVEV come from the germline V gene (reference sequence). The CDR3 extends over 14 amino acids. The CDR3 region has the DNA TGTGCCAGCAGTTCCAAGCTGGACAAAAACATTCAGTACTTC. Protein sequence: CASSSKLDKNIQYF.

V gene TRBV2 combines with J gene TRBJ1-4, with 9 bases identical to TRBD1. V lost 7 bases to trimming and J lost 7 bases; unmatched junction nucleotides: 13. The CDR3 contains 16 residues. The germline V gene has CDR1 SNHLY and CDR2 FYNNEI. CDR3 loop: CASIRSWTGVGEKLFF. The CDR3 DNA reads TGTGCCAGCATTAGGTCCTGGACAGGGGTGGGTGAAAAACTGTTTTTT.

The CDR3 here is CASSLMLSSYNEQFF. CDR3 nucleotides: TGCGCCAGCAGCTTGATGCTGAGCTCCTACAATGAGCAGTTCTTC. The rearrangement joins TRBV5-1 to TRBJ2-1; no definite D call. The ends were cut back, 1 base at V and 0 bases at J, with 8 bases in the middle. The CDR3 length is 15 residues. Germline lookup yields CDR1 SGHRS and CDR2 YFSETQ.

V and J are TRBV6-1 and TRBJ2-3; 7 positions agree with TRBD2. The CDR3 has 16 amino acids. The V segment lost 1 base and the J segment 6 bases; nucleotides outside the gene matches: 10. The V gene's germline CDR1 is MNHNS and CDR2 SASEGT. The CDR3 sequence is CASSEGGGPGSDTQYF. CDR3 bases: TGTGCCAGCAGTGAAGGGGGAGGGCCGGGCTCCGATACGCAGTATTTT.

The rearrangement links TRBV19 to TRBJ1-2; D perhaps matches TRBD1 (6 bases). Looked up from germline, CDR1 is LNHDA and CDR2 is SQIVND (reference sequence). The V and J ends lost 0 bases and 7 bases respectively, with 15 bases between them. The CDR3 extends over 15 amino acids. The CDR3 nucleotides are TGTGCCAGTAGTATAGATCCCTCAACAGGGTCTGGCTACACCTTC. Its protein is CASSIDPSTGSGYTF.